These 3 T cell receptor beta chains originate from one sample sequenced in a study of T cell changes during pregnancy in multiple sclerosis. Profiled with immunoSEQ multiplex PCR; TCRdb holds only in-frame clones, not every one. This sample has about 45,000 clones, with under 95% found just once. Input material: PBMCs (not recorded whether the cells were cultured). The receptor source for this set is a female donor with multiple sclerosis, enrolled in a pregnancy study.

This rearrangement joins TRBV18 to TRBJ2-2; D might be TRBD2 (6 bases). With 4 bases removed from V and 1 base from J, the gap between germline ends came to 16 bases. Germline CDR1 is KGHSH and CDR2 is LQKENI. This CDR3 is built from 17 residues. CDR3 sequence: CASSQKGQGLNTGELFF. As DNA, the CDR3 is TGTGCCAGCTCACAGAAAGGGCAGGGACTGAACACCGGGGAGCTGTTTTTT.

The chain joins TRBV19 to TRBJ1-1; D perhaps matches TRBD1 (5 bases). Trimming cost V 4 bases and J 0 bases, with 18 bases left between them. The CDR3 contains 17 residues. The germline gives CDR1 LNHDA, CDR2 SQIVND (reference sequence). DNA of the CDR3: TGTGCCAGTAGTACAGAACGGACACGTAACATGAACACTGAAGCTTTCTTT. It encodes CASSTERTRNMNTEAFF.

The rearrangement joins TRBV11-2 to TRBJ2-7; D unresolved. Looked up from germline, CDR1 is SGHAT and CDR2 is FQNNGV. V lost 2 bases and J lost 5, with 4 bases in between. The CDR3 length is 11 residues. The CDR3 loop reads CASSLLNEQYF. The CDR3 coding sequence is TGTGCCAGCAGCTTACTCAACGAGCAGTACTTC.